The clone carrying this T cell receptor beta chain was detected only a few times. Antigen: not known. The PCR was carried out with 60 Vbeta primers and 13 Jbeta primers. Data came from immunoSEQ multiplex PCR; TCRdb stores just in-frame clones and leaves some out. Here the sample spans around 100,000 clones, about 61% being singletons. The source of the sample is a study of cytomegalovirus exposure and HLA in healthy donors. Whole-study findings and limits: Whilst most TCR sequences proved rare, a subset of public TCRs occurred across many donors.

The length of the CDR3 is 14 residues. V was clipped by 3 bases and J by 4 bases, with 13 bases between them. In germline, CDR1 is GTSNPN, CDR2 SVGIG (reference sequence). This sequence joins TRBV30 and TRBJ1-5; D is possibly TRBD1 (6 bases). The TCR originated in a woman aged 30 to 39 in good health and CMV-seronegative. The sequenced sample consisted of PBMCs. Here the CDR3 reads CAWSDLTGNQPQHF. CDR3 DNA sequence: TGTGCCTGGAGCGATTTGACAGGAAATCAGCCCCAGCATTTT. The full variable domain, its missing parts supplied by reference TRBV30 and TRBJ1-5, is SQTIHQWPATLVQPVGSPLSLECTVEGTSNPNLYWYRQAAGRGLQLLFYSVGIGQISSEVPQNLSASRPQDRQFILSSKKLLLSDSGFYLCAWSDLTGNQPQHFGDGTRLSIL.